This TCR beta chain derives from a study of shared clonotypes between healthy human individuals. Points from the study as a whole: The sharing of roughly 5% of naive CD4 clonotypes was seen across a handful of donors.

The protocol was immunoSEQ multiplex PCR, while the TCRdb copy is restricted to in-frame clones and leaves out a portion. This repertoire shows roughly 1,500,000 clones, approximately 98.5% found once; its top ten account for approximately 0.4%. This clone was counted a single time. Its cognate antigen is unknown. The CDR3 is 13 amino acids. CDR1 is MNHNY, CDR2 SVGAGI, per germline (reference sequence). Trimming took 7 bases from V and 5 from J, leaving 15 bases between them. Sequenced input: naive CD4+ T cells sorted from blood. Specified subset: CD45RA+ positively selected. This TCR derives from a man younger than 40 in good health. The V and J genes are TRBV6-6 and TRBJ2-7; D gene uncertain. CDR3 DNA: TGTGCCAGCATAGGGCCGACCATGCACGAGCAGTACTTC. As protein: CASIGPTMHEQYF.